This is a list of T cell receptor beta chains from one sample in a study of T cell changes during pregnancy in multiple sclerosis. Only in-frame clones appear in the TCRdb table, and some are missing; sequencing was by immunoSEQ multiplex PCR. The profile shows about 40,000 clones, around 91% of them singletons. The material was CD4+ T cells from peripheral blood mononuclear cells, obtained before pregnancy. These TCRs come from a female donor with multiple sclerosis, enrolled in a pregnancy study. Both conserved end residues are part of each CDR3. Fields, in order: clone size, J gene, V gene, D gene, CDR3 DNA, CDR3 protein. A D gene is named only where the DNA matches it firmly. Where a row states a size, it is once, few, many or the class of an expanded clone; other rows omit it.

>.|TRBJ2-1|TRBV5-1|.
TGCGCCAGCAGCCCCCGGGAAGATCATGAGCAGTTCTTC
CASSPREDHEQFF
>.|TRBJ2-3|TRBV4-1|TRBD2
TGCGCCAGCAGCCAACCGACTAGCGGGAGTAGGACAGATACGCAGTATTTT
CASSQPTSGSRTDTQYF
>.|TRBJ2-1|TRBV7-7|TRBD2
TGTGCTAGCAGCTTAGGGCTAGCGGGGACCAATGAGCAGTTCTTC
CASSLGLAGTNEQFF
>.|TRBJ2-5|TRBV7-6|TRBD1
TGTGCCAGCAGCCTACGGACAGGGACATACCAAGAGACCCAGTACTTC
CASSLRTGTYQETQYF
>.|TRBJ2-1|TRBV11-2|TRBD2
TGTGCCAGCAGCACTGGGACTAGCGAGAACAATGAGCAGTTCTTC
CASSTGTSENNEQFF
>.|TRBJ2-3|TRBV7-2|.
TGTGCCAGCAGCTTAGGAAGGCAGGGGACAGATACGCAGTATTTT
CASSLGRQGTDTQYF
>.|TRBJ2-5|TRBV27|TRBD2
TGTGCCAGCAGTCCAGGACTAGGAGATTTCGGAGAGACCCAGTACTTC
CASSPGLGDFGETQYF
>.|TRBJ2-1|TRBV4-3|TRBD1
TGCGCCAGCAGTCGTGCAGGGGGAGAGCAGTTCTTC
CASSRAGGEQFF
>once|TRBJ1-3|TRBV5-4|.
TGTGCCAGCAGCTTCTCGGGGGGAAACACCATATATTTT
CASSFSGGNTIYF
>.|TRBJ2-5|TRBV21-1|.
TGTGCCAGCAGCCGGACTAGCATCGACGGGGGGGTACAAGAGACCCAGTACTTC
CASSRTSIDGGVQETQYF
>.|TRBJ1-2|TRBV19|.
TGTGCCAGTAGTGTGACAGGTGGCTACACCTTC
CASSVTGGYTF
>.|TRBJ2-3|TRBV6-1|TRBD1
TGTGCCAGCGGGGACAGCTGGAAAGATACGCAGTATTTT
CASGDSWKDTQYF
>.|TRBJ2-7|TRBV29-1|.
TGCAGCCCCGGGATAAGCAGGGAGGACGAGCAGTACTTC
CSPGISREDEQYF
>.|TRBJ2-5|TRBV27|.
TGTGCCAGCAGTCCTACAGGGTTCGGTTTGGAGACCCAGTACTTC
CASSPTGFGLETQYF
>once|TRBJ2-7|TRBV6-5|TRBD2
TGTGCCAGCAGTTACGCTAGCGGGAGCTCCTACGAGCAGTACTTC
CASSYASGSSYEQYF
>.|TRBJ1-4|TRBV7-8|.
TGTGCCAGCAGCTTAGATGGTACAGAAAATGAAAAACTGTTTTTT
CASSLDGTENEKLFF
>.|TRBJ2-5|TRBV5-1|.
TGCGCCAGCAGCACCGCACAGGGAACCGGGGAGACCCAGTACTTC
CASSTAQGTGETQYF
>.|TRBJ2-1|TRBV19|TRBD1
TGTGCCAGTAGTCTGGCAGGACAGGGGGCTTTTCCCAATGAGCAGTTCTTC
CASSLAGQGAFPNEQFF
>.|TRBJ2-1|TRBV25-1|TRBD2
TGTGCCAGCAGTGAATTTAATAGCGGGACCTACAATGAGCAGTTCTTC
CASSEFNSGTYNEQFF
>.|TRBJ1-2|TRBV29-1|TRBD1
TGCAGCGTTGGACAGGGTGACTTTGGTGCCGGCGGCTACACCTTC
CSVGQGDFGAGGYTF
>.|TRBJ2-7|TRBV7-2|.
TGTGCCAGCGGACCTCGGGGCGAGCAGTACTTC
CASGPRGEQYF
>.|TRBJ2-7|TRBV7-8|TRBD1
TGTGCCAGCAGCGGCATGACAGGGGTTCTCTACGAGCAGTACTTC
CASSGMTGVLYEQYF
>once|TRBJ2-5|TRBV14|TRBD1
TGTGCCAGCGGCGGGACAGGGGGCTCTCAAGAGACCCAGTACTTC
CASGGTGGSQETQYF
>.|TRBJ1-4|TRBV6-5|.
TGTGCCAGCAGTACGATGAATGTGGGGGGAAAACTGTTTTTT
CASSTMNVGGKLFF
>few|TRBJ2-6|TRBV27|TRBD1
TGTGCCAGCAGTTTGGCTGGACAGGGGGCCCCTGGGGCCAACGTCCTGACTTTC
CASSLAGQGAPGANVLTF
>.|TRBJ1-1|TRBV28|.
TGTGCCAGCAGTTTATCCGGAAGGGGCAGGGACACTGAAGCTTTCTTT
CASSLSGRGRDTEAFF